This TCR beta chain emerged from a study of cytomegalovirus exposure and HLA in healthy donors. Use of 60 Vbeta and 13 Jbeta primers characterized the PCR. Measured with immunoSEQ multiplex PCR; TCRdb has only the in-frame clones, and not every one. Among some 120,000 clones listed, over 9.5% were seen once. Study findings and constraints: Cytomegalovirus status, reportedly, was diagnosed with high specificity and sensitivity by the classifier. A later analysis linked a missense variant in DCLRE1C to the trimming of TCR beta V and J genes. A later analysis showed TCR association rates differing by HLA locus, peaking at DRB1 and lowest at HLA-C.

This clone came up a few times. Antigen specificity is unknown. Germline CDR1 KGHSH, CDR2 LQKENI. The CDR3 length is 16 residues. Trimming at V came to 2 bases and at J to 6 bases, leaving 8 bases not matched to a gene. Sequencing was performed on PBMCs. The chain has TRBV18 and TRBJ2-7; 12 nucleotides align to TRBD1. This TCR was sampled from a woman aged 18-30 years in good health and CMV-seropositive. This chain's CDR3 is CASSPGLGQGAGEQYF. The CDR3 DNA is TGTGCCAGCTCACCAGGTTTGGGACAGGGGGCAGGCGAGCAGTACTTC.